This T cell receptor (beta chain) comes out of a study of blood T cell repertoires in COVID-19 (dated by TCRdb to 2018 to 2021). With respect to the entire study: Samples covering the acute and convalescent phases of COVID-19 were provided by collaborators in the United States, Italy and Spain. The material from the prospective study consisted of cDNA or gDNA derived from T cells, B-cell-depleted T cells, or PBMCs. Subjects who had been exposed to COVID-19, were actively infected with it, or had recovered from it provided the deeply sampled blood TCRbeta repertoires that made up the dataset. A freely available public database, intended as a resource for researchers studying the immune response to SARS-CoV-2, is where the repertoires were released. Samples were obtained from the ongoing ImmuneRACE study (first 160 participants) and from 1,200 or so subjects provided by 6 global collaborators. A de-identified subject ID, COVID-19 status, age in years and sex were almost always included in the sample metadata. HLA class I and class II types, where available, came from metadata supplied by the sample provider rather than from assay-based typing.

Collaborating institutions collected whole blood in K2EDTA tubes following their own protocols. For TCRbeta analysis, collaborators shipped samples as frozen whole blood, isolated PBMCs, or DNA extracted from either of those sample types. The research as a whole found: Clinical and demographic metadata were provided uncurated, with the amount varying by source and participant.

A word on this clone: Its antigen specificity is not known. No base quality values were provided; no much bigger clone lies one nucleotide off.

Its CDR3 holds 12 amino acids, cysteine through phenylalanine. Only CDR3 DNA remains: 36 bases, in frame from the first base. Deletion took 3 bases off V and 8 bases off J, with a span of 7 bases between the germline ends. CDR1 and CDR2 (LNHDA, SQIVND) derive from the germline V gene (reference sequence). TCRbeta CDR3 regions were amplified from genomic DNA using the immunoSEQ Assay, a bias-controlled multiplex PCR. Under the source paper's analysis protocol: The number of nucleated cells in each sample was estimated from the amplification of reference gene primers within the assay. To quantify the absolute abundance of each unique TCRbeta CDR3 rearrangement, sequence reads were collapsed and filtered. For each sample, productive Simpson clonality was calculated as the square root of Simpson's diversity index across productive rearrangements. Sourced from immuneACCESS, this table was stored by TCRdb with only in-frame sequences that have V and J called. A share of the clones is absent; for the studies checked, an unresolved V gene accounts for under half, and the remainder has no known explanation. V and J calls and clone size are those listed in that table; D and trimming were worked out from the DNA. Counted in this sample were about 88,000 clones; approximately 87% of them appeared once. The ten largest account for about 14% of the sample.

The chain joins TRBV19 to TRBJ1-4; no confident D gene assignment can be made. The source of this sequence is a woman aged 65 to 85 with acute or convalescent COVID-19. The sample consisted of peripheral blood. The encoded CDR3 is CASSIFAEKLFF. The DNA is TGTGCCAGTAGTATTTTTGCGGAAAAACTGTTTTTT.